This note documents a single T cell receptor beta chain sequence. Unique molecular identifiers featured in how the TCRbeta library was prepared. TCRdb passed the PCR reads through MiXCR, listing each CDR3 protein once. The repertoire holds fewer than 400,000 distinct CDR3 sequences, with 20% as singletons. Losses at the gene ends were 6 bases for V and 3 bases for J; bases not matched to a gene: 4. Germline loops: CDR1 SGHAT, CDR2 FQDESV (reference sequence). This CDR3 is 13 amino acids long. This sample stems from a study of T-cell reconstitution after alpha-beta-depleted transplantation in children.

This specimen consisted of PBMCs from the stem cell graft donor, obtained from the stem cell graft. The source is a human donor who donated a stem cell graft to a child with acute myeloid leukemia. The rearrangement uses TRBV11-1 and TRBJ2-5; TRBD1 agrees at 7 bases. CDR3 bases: TGTGCCAGCAGTGGGACAGTGAAAGAGACCCAGTACTTC. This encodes CASSGTVKETQYF.